These 18 T cell receptor beta chains were all obtained from the same sample, sequenced in a study of cytomegalovirus exposure and HLA in healthy donors. TCRdb keeps only in-frame clones here, not all; method: immunoSEQ multiplex PCR. The sample comprises 200,000 to 250,000 clones, around four fifths of which are singletons, and about 14% rests with the top ten. Sequencing input: PBMCs. All receptors come from a woman in her twenties or thirties in good health and CMV-seropositive.

CDR3 in DNA: TGTGCCAGCAGTCTGAGGGCACAGGGTTACGAGCAGTACTTC. Amino acids: CASSLRAQGYEQYF. V and J are TRBV27 and TRBJ2-7, with a tentative D call TRBD1 (6 bases). The ends were cut back, 5 bases at V and 4 bases at J, with 15 bases in the middle. The germline V gene encodes CDR1 MNHEY and CDR2 SMNVEV (reference sequence). The CDR3 length is 14 residues.

The rearrangement joins TRBV2 to TRBJ1-5; D is unresolved. The ends were cut back, 0 bases at V and 0 bases at J, with 6 bases in the middle. Per germline, CDR1 SNHLY and CDR2 FYNNEI. The CDR3 runs 15 residues. The CDR3 bases are TGTGCCAGCAGTGAAGCGGTACATAGCAATCAGCCCCAGCATTTT. Translation gives CASSEAVHSNQPQHF.

This clone appeared many times. The rearrangement uses TRBV4-1 and TRBJ1-2; a weak D match, TRBD1 (5 bases). Germline V gene lookup returns CDR1 MGHRA and CDR2 YSYEKL. Trimming removed 0 bases from V and 8 bases from J, with 10 bases in between. The CDR3 runs to 13 residues. CDR3 amino acids: CASSQDKGLGYTF. In DNA form, the CDR3 reads TGCGCCAGCAGCCAAGATAAGGGGCTAGGCTACACCTTC.

The J gene is TRBJ1-5, the V gene TRBV5-1; no clear D gene. In germline, CDR1 is SGHRS, CDR2 YFSETQ. Trimming left V 0 bases short and J 7 bases short, with 11 bases between. The CDR3 extends over 14 amino acids. CDR3: CASSLEPSGQPQHF. CDR3 sequence (DNA): TGCGCCAGCAGCTTGGAGCCCTCGGGACAGCCCCAGCATTTT.

CDR3 protein: CASSVAPGGDTDTQYF. The CDR3 coding sequence is TGTGCCAGCAGCGTAGCCCCAGGGGGCGACACAGATACGCAGTATTTT. The chain employs TRBV9 and TRBJ2-3; 8 nucleotides agree with TRBD1. CDR1 and CDR2 from the germline V gene are SGDLS and YYNGEE. J was trimmed by 2 bases and V by 0 bases; bases with no gene match: 5. This CDR3 contains 16 residues.

The rearrangement joins TRBV30 to TRBJ1-1, with 10 bases lining up with TRBD1. This CDR3 has 16 amino acids. Germline CDR1 and CDR2: GTSNPN and SVGIG (reference sequence). V dropped 0 bases and J dropped 3; count of bases not matched to a gene: 7. Here the CDR3 reads CAWSVPDRGRDTEAFF. The CDR3 nucleotides are TGTGCCTGGAGTGTACCGGACAGGGGGAGGGACACTGAAGCTTTCTTT. The whole variable domain, remainder taken from reference TRBV30 and TRBJ1-1, is SQTIHQWPATLVQPVGSPLSLECTVEGTSNPNLYWYRQAAGRGLQLLFYSVGIGQISSEVPQNLSASRPQDRQFILSSKKLLLSDSGFYLCAWSVPDRGRDTEAFFGQGTRLTVV.

As regards this clone: This sample includes further DNA sequences coding for the same CDR3. The J gene is TRBJ2-7, the V gene TRBV29-1; unclear D gene. Looked up from germline, CDR1 is SQVTM and CDR2 is ANQGSEA. The CDR3 runs to 11 residues. V lost 1 base, J lost 4 bases, and 5 bases lay in between. In DNA, the CDR3 is TGCAGCGTTGAAGGACGGTACGAGCAGTACTTC. Amino acids: CSVEGRYEQYF.

Of note for this clone: A read error may account for a junction end that differs from germline. The chain uses TRBV28 and TRBJ2-1; D might be TRBD1 (6 bases). Germline loops: CDR1 MDHEN, CDR2 SYDVKM. This CDR3 contains 12 residues. CDR3 in amino acids: CASSPSDSAALF. The CDR3 region has the DNA TGTGCCAGCAGTCCGTCGGACAGTGCCGCCCTCTTC.

This chain connects TRBV2 to TRBJ2-1; no clear D. Germline CDR1 and CDR2: SNHLY and FYNNEI. V lost 1 base and J 4 bases, leaving 2 bases between the germline ends. The CDR3 totals 12 residues. The CDR3 spells CASSEEYNEQFF. In DNA, the CDR3 is TGTGCCAGCAGTGAAGAATACAATGAGCAGTTCTTC.

This chain joins TRBV6-5 and TRBJ2-7; tentatively, D is TRBD1 or TRBD2 (5 bases each). The length of the CDR3 is 15 residues. The V end lost 0 bases, the J end lost 0 bases, and 9 bases lay between the germline ends. Germline loops: CDR1 MNHEY, CDR2 SVGAGI. This CDR3 is CASSYSGGGSYEQYF. In DNA, the CDR3 is TGTGCCAGCAGTTACTCCGGTGGGGGCTCCTACGAGCAGTACTTC.

The chain is built from TRBV7-9 and TRBJ1-2; D may be TRBD1 (5 bases). Germline assignment: CDR1 SEHNR and CDR2 FQNEAQ (reference sequence). Deletions cut 5 bases from V and 5 bases from J, with 12 bases between. The CDR3 covers 13 residues. The DNA for the CDR3 is TGTGCCAGCAGCACCGGGACGGCGTATGGCTACACCTTC. Translation: CASSTGTAYGYTF.

Turning to this clone: In the same sample, other DNA sequences code for this CDR3. The chain employs TRBV27 and TRBJ2-3; D remains ambiguous. This CDR3 has 12 amino acids. The germline CDR1 and CDR2 sequences are MNHEY and SMNVEV (reference sequence). Deletions cut 5 bases from V and 0 bases from J, with 3 bases between. The CDR3 coding sequence is TGTGCCAGCAGTCAAAGCACAGATACGCAGTATTTT. Protein sequence: CASSQSTDTQYF.

The gene calls are TRBV5-1 and TRBJ2-7; possible D gene TRBD1, 6 bases. The CDR3 has 14 amino acids. Germline CDR1 SGHRS, CDR2 YFSETQ. Trimming took 5 bases from V and 5 from J, leaving 17 bases between them. The CDR3 DNA reads TGCGCCAGCAGGATTATCGAAGAGGGGGACGAGCAGTACTTC. Amino acid sequence: CASRIIEEGDEQYF.

The V call is TRBV6-1, the J call TRBJ2-7; 7 bases align to TRBD2. Germline assignment: CDR1 MNHNS and CDR2 SASEGT. CDR3 length: 11 residues. V was pared by 10 bases and J by 7 bases, with 7 bases of the junction left unmatched. CDR3 DNA: TGTGCCACGGGGACTACCCGGGAGCAGTACTTC. Encoded protein: CATGTTREQYF.

The genes are TRBV19 and TRBJ1-1, with a possible D match to TRBD1 (6 bases). The CDR3 extends over 14 amino acids. The germline CDR1 and CDR2 sequences are LNHDA and SQIVND (reference sequence). The germline V and J ends were trimmed by 5 bases and 1 base, with 11 bases remaining between them. The CDR3 nucleotides are TGTGCCAGTAGTGAGGACAGACAGAACACTGAAGCTTTCTTT. This codes for CASSEDRQNTEAFF. The full variable domain, in which reference TRBV19 and TRBJ1-1 provide the parts outside the CDR3, is DGGITQSPKYLFRKEGQNVTLSCEQNLNHDAMYWYRQDPGQGLRLIYYSQIVNDFQKGDIAEGYSVSREKKESFPLTVTSAQKNPTAFYLCASSEDRQNTEAFFGQGTRLTVV.

This chain uses TRBV4-3 with TRBJ2-2, with D possibly being TRBD1 (6 bases). V lost 3 bases, J lost 4 bases, and 15 bases lay in between. This CDR3 is 16 amino acids long. The germline gives CDR1 LGHNA, CDR2 YSLEER. The CDR3 DNA reads TGCGCCAGCAGCCACCCACAGGGTTCGGGCACCGGGGAGCTGTTTTTT. Translated: CASSHPQGSGTGELFF.

The chain carries TRBV7-9 and TRBJ2-2; no reliable D call. Germline loops: CDR1 SEHNR, CDR2 FQNEAQ (reference sequence). V lost 1 base, J lost 0 bases, and 9 bases lay in between. The CDR3 sequence is 16 residues long. CDR3 in DNA: TGTGCCAGCAGCTTAGACGGTGGGACGAACACCGGGGAGCTGTTTTTT. It codes for CASSLDGGTNTGELFF.

This clone has a single count. The chain joins TRBV27 to TRBJ1-4, with D possibly being TRBD1 (5 bases). Trimming took off 4 bases at V and 6 bases at J, with 9 bases between the two ends. CDR1 and CDR2 (germline): MNHEY, SMNVEV (reference sequence). CDR3 length: 13 amino acids. The CDR3 DNA reads TGTGCCAGCAGTTCAGGGTACGATGAAAAACTGTTTTTT. It translates to CASSSGYDEKLFF.